Following are 8 T cell receptor beta chains from one sample sequenced in a study of identical twins. One entry per CDR3 protein, called by TCRdb with MiXCR from the 5' RACE reads. The table has hundreds of thousands of distinct CDR3 sequences, under 9.5% seen once. The same data also contributed to another study, on yellow fever vaccine responses in identical twins.

The sequenced material came from memory (CD45RO+) T cells sorted from blood. The receptors come from a woman in her late teens or twenties in good health.

V is TRBV6-1 and J is TRBJ2-7; tentatively, D is TRBD2 (6 bases). The CDR3 has 18 amino acids. Germline lookup yields CDR1 MNHNS and CDR2 SASEGT. Trimming removed 6 bases at V and 2 bases at J, with 26 bases between. In DNA, the CDR3 is TGTGCCAGCAGAAGACGCGCAGGGTGGAGGGAAGGGACCTACGAGCAGTACTTC. Translation gives CASRRRAGWREGTYEQYF.

This chain connects TRBV6-5 to TRBJ2-2, with 8 bases identical to TRBD1. V lost 0 bases and J lost 4; bases outside the gene matches: 7. Germline V CDR1 and CDR2: MNHEY, SVGAGI. CDR3 length equals 17 residues. In DNA form, the CDR3 reads TGTGCCAGCAGTTACTCTGTCCCAGGGGGCACCACCGGGGAGCTGTTTTTT. Encoded protein: CASSYSVPGGTTGELFF.

This clonotype was observed many times. This chain uses TRBV11-2 with TRBJ1-1, with D unclear. Per germline, CDR1 SGHAT and CDR2 FQNNGV. This CDR3 spans 16 amino acids. V was cut by 2 bases and J by 1 base, with 14 bases left in between. This CDR3 is CASSLLPPGSNTEAFF. The CDR3 DNA sequence: TGTGCCAGCAGCTTACTCCCCCCCGGTTCGAACACTGAAGCTTTCTTT.

The rearrangement joins TRBV28 to TRBJ2-7; perhaps TRBD1 as D (5 bases). Germline V gene sequence: CDR1 MDHEN, CDR2 SYDVKM. This CDR3 has 13 amino acids. Trimming removed 5 bases from V and 1 base from J, with 9 bases in between. The DNA of the CDR3 is TGTGCCAGCAGTGTTGGGGCATCCTACGAGCAGTACTTC. Translation: CASSVGASYEQYF.

This clonotype was seen a few times. The J gene is TRBJ2-1, the V gene TRBV11-3, with D perhaps matching TRBD1 or TRBD2 (5 bases each). V was shortened by 2 bases and J by 3 bases, with 8 bases between the two germline ends. The CDR3 loop spans 14 amino acids. CDR1 is SGHNT and CDR2 is YENEEA in the germline V gene. The CDR3 nucleotides are TGTGCCAGCAGCTTAAGCGGACACTACAATGAGCAGTTCTTC. It is translated as CASSLSGHYNEQFF.

This clonotype appeared many times. The V gene is TRBV5-1, the J gene TRBJ2-1, with D possibly being TRBD1 (6 bases). CDR1 and CDR2 from the germline V gene are SGHRS and YFSETQ. The CDR3 consists of 15 residues. V was clipped by 4 bases and J by 0 bases, with 11 bases between them. CDR3 sequence reads: CASSRQADSYNEQFF. The DNA of the CDR3 is TGCGCCAGCAGCCGACAGGCTGACTCCTACAATGAGCAGTTCTTC.

This clonotype was detected ten times or more. The rearrangement joins TRBV24-1 to TRBJ2-3; no firm D call. This CDR3 is 15 amino acids long. V lost 5 bases to trimming and J lost 1 base, with 12 bases between them. Germline V lookup: CDR1 KGHDR, CDR2 SFDVKD. CDR3 DNA sequence: TGTGCCACCAGTGCGGAGCTGTGGGGCACAGATACGCAGTATTTT. As protein: CATSAELWGTDTQYF.

In the case of this clonotype: One end of the junction does not line up with germline, which may come from a read error. V gene TRBV27 combines with J gene TRBJ1-4; TRBD1 aligns across 10 bases. From germline, CDR1 is MNHEY and CDR2 SMNVEV (reference sequence). The CDR3 runs to 19 residues. CDR3 in amino acids: CARSLSTGQGMRANEKLFF. The CDR3 DNA reads as TGTGCCCGCAGTTTATCTACGGGACAGGGGATGAGGGCTAATGAAAAACTGTTTTTT.